Following are 32 T cell receptor beta chains from one sample sequenced in a study of cytotoxic CD8 clonotypes in ibrutinib-treated CLL listed by TCRdb under 2021. Libraries were prepared through the immunoSEQ multiplex PCR assay. Imported from immuneACCESS, the table was reduced by TCRdb to in-frame sequences with V and J called. These copies leave out some clones; in studies compared against another copy, an unresolved V gene accounts for under half, and the cause of the remainder is not known. Across this sample there are about 15,000 clones, with about 80% seen only once. Of the sample, about a sixth falls within the top ten clones. The sequencing here drew on PBMCs, taken before ibrutinib treatment. Receptors were obtained from a human donor with chronic lymphocytic leukemia.

The genes are TRBV5-5 and TRBJ1-3, with 7 bases fitting TRBD1. The ends lost 3 bases at V and 0 bases at J; junction bases unmatched: 9. The CDR3 covers 17 residues. Germline V CDR1 and CDR2: SGHKS, YYEKEE (reference sequence). The DNA for the CDR3 is TGTGCCAGCAGCTATGCGGACAGGTCGAGCTCTGGAAACACCATATATTTT. Its protein product is CASSYADRSSSGNTIYF.

This chain uses TRBV27 with TRBJ1-5; perhaps TRBD1 as D (6 bases). The germline V and J ends were trimmed by 4 bases and 6 bases, with 13 bases remaining between them. There are 14 residues in the CDR3. Germline V gene data show CDR1 as MNHEY and CDR2 as SMNVEV (reference sequence). The chain's CDR3 is CASSWGAGLQPQHF. In DNA form, the CDR3 reads TGTGCCAGCAGTTGGGGGGCGGGGCTTCAGCCCCAGCATTTT.

The V and J genes are TRBV28 and TRBJ2-7; perhaps TRBD1 as D (6 bases). Trimming removed 2 bases at V and 3 bases at J, with 11 bases between. The CDR3 contains 14 residues. Per the germline V gene, CDR1 is MDHEN and CDR2 is SYDVKM. CDR3 sequence (DNA): TGTGCCAGCAGTTTAGGGGACACATACTACGAGCAGTACTTC. Translation gives CASSLGDTYYEQYF. Variable domain in full (rest from reference TRBV28 and TRBJ2-7): DVKVTQSSRYLVKRTGEKVFLECVQDMDHENMFWYRQDPGLGLRLIYFSYDVKMKEKGDIPEGYSVSREKKERFSLILESASTNQTSMYLCASSLGDTYYEQYFGPGTRLTVT.

The J gene is TRBJ1-5, the V gene TRBV23-1; D not certain. TRBV23-1 falls under the ORF class, with uncertain function. Trimming took 3 bases from V and 2 from J, leaving 14 bases between them. The CDR3 totals 16 residues. The CDR3, as DNA: TGCGCCAGCAGTCATCCGCCCTTTAGGGGCAATCAGCCCCAGCATTTT. Its translation is CASSHPPFRGNQPQHF.

This chain uses TRBV4-3 with TRBJ2-7; 9 bases are a match to TRBD2. V was pared by 0 bases and J by 0 bases, with 6 bases of the junction left unmatched. This CDR3 comprises 17 residues. The germline gives CDR1 LGHNA, CDR2 YSLEER. The chain's CDR3 is CASSQDLGSGSSYEQYF. DNA of the CDR3: TGCGCCAGCAGCCAAGATCTGGGTAGCGGGAGCTCCTACGAGCAGTACTTC.

The chain links TRBV11-3 to TRBJ2-1, with 7 bases that match TRBD2. There are 15 residues in the CDR3. CDR1 is SGHNT, CDR2 YENEEA, per germline. The J segment lost 5 bases and the V segment lost 3 bases, leaving 7 bases of the junction unmatched. CDR3 sequence: CASSFDGRANNEQFF. CDR3 bases: TGTGCCAGCAGCTTTGATGGGAGGGCCAACAATGAGCAGTTCTTC.

The V and J genes are TRBV7-9 and TRBJ2-3; TRBD2 agrees at 15 bases. Germline CDR1 is SEHNR and CDR2 is FQNEAQ (reference sequence). The CDR3 loop spans 18 amino acids. V shed 5 bases, J shed 2 bases, and the junction held 8 bases outside the gene matches. In DNA, the CDR3 is TGTGCCAGCAGCCACGGGGGACTAGCGGGAGGTGTCACAGATACGCAGTATTTT. Residues: CASSHGGLAGGVTDTQYF. Using reference TRBV7-9 and TRBJ2-3 for the parts outside the CDR3, the full variable domain is DTGVSQNPRHKITKRGQNVTFRCDPISEHNRLYWYRQTLGQGPEFLTYFQNEAQLEKSRLLSDRFSAERPKGSFSTLEIQRTEQGDSAMYLCASSHGGLAGGVTDTQYFGPGTRLTVL.

This CDR3 is CASRRYPELIETQYF. CDR3 coding DNA: TGTGCCAGCAGACGCTACCCCGAACTGATAGAGACCCAGTACTTC. The rearrangement links TRBV27 to TRBJ2-5; D gene uncertain. The CDR3 contains 15 residues. V lost 6 bases, J lost 4 bases, and 18 bases lay in between. Germline CDR1 is MNHEY and CDR2 is SMNVEV (reference sequence).

V usage is TRBV4-3 and J usage is TRBJ2-1; a possible D gene is TRBD1 (6 bases). Trimming pared 2 bases from V and 10 bases from J, leaving 6 bases between. This CDR3 region has 11 residues. Germline V CDR1 and CDR2: LGHNA, YSLEER. CDR3 bases: TGCGCCAGCAGCCAAAGGGGGGAGCAGTTCTTC. Protein product: CASSQRGEQFF.

The chain is built from TRBV19 and TRBJ1-4; a weak D match, TRBD1 (6 bases). Trimming pared 6 bases from V and 0 bases from J, leaving 11 bases between. The germline V gene encodes CDR1 LNHDA and CDR2 SQIVND (reference sequence). The CDR3 length is 15 residues. Here the CDR3 DNA reads TGTGCCAGTAGGATACAGGGATCAACTAATGAAAAACTGTTTTTT. This codes for CASRIQGSTNEKLFF.

This chain joins TRBV28 and TRBJ2-1; D is possibly TRBD2 (6 bases). The CDR3 consists of 15 residues. The V end was cut by 6 bases, the J end by 4 bases, with 16 bases between. CDR1 and CDR2 from the germline V gene are MDHEN and SYDVKM. CDR3 residues: CASSPGLASYNEQFF. CDR3 coding DNA: TGTGCCAGCAGCCCGGGACTCGCCTCGTACAATGAGCAGTTCTTC.

This clone showed up just once. The chain combines TRBV19 with TRBJ1-2; possibly TRBD1 for D (5 bases). CDR3 length equals 12 residues. The V gene lost 5 bases and the J gene lost 8 bases, with 12 bases spanning the gap. Germline CDR1 and CDR2: LNHDA and SQIVND (reference sequence). The chain's CDR3 is CASSLRDLGYTF. In DNA form, the CDR3 reads TGTGCCAGTAGTCTCCGGGACCTAGGCTACACCTTC.

The chain couples TRBV6-5 to TRBJ1-1; D ambiguous. Trimming took 1 base from V and 3 from J, leaving 6 bases between them. Germline V lookup: CDR1 MNHEY, CDR2 SVGAGI. The CDR3 consists of 13 residues. Here the CDR3 reads CASSYYGDTEAFF. The CDR3 bases are TGTGCCAGCAGTTACTATGGAGACACTGAAGCTTTCTTT.

The V call is TRBV28, the J call TRBJ2-5, with a weak D call TRBD1 (6 bases). The J call is doubtful: the DNA matches TRBJ2-7 better. Germline CDR1 MDHEN, CDR2 SYDVKM. This CDR3 contains 13 residues. CDR3 residues: CASILQGTYEQYF. CDR3 sequence (DNA): TGTGCCAGCATCCTACAGGGTACCTACGAGCAGTACTTC.

The chain carries TRBV2 and TRBJ2-1; D might be TRBD2 (5 bases). The CDR3 is 17 amino acids. The germline V gene has CDR1 SNHLY and CDR2 FYNNEI. V was cut by 4 bases and J by 0 bases, with 16 bases left in between. The CDR3: CASSASPSSSSYNEQFF. Here the CDR3 DNA reads TGTGCCAGCAGTGCTAGCCCCAGCTCGAGCTCCTACAATGAGCAGTTCTTC.

This chain joins TRBV10-2 and TRBJ2-7; no firm D call. Trimming shortened V by 3 bases and J by 3 bases, and 9 bases separated the two germline ends. Germline CDR1 and CDR2: WSHSY and SAAADI. This CDR3 contains 13 residues. CDR3 DNA: TGCGCCAGCAGTGATAGGGCCCTCTACGAGCAGTACTTC. It encodes CASSDRALYEQYF.

The chain employs TRBV7-9 and TRBJ1-4; the D is unclear. Trimming cost V 4 bases and J 0 bases, with 3 bases left between them. This CDR3 spans 13 amino acids. In germline, CDR1 is SEHNR, CDR2 FQNEAQ (reference sequence). In nucleotides, the CDR3 is TGTGCCAGCAGCTCTGCAACTAATGAAAAACTGTTTTTT. Protein: CASSSATNEKLFF.

This clone came up a few times. The gene calls are TRBV11-2 and TRBJ2-7, with D possibly being TRBD1 or TRBD2 (5 bases each). Trimming left V 1 base short and J 4 bases short, with 11 bases between. CDR3 size: 14 residues. CDR1 SGHAT and CDR2 FQNNGV come from the germline V gene. The DNA for the CDR3 is TGTGCCAGCAGCTTAGGAGGGGTGGCTTACGAGCAGTACTTC. It codes for CASSLGGVAYEQYF.

V is TRBV21-1 and J is TRBJ1-5; the table assigns TRBD1, which was not confirmed against the DNA. TRBV21-1 is recorded as a pseudogene. The CDR3 loop spans 16 amino acids. The CDR3 nucleotides are TGTGCCAGCAGCAAACGCTCAGGGGGCCGCGATCAGCCCCAGCATTTT. This gives the protein CASSKRSGGRDQPQHF.

The chain combines TRBV28 with TRBJ2-5; 8 bases match TRBD2. The J call is doubtful: the DNA matches TRBJ2-7 better. This CDR3 is 14 amino acids long. Germline V CDR1 and CDR2: MDHEN, SYDVKM. The CDR3 region is CASSLSGGYYEQYF. For the CDR3, the DNA is TGTGCCAGCAGTTTATCGGGAGGGTACTACGAGCAGTACTTC.

The chain joins TRBV19 to TRBJ1-1; D unclear. Per the germline V gene, CDR1 is LNHDA and CDR2 is SQIVND (reference sequence). V lost 5 bases and J lost 0, with 10 bases in between. CDR3 length: 14 amino acids. CDR3 in DNA: TGTGCCAGTAGTCACCAGACCCTGAACACTGAAGCTTTCTTT. Its protein product is CASSHQTLNTEAFF.

The CDR3 region has the DNA TGTGCCAGCAGCCCTGAGACCCTTAATGAAAAACTGTTTTTT. It codes for CASSPETLNEKLFF. This rearrangement joins TRBV9 to TRBJ1-4; no clear D. The CDR3 totals 14 residues. V lost 4 bases and J lost 4, with 11 bases in between. The germline CDR1 and CDR2 sequences are SGDLS and YYNGEE.

This rearrangement joins TRBV27 to TRBJ2-7; the D is unclear. The CDR3 runs to 13 residues. The germline CDR1 and CDR2 sequences are MNHEY and SMNVEV (reference sequence). The V and J ends lost 3 bases and 3 bases respectively, with 9 bases between them. The CDR3 sequence is CASSLTALYEQYF. Here the CDR3 DNA reads TGTGCCAGCAGTTTGACTGCTCTCTACGAGCAGTACTTC.

The V call is TRBV7-8, the J call TRBJ2-4; D may be TRBD1 (5 bases). Between the trimmed V and J ends, which lost 1 base and 3 bases, there was a span of 10 bases. The CDR3 sequence is 15 residues long. Germline assignment: CDR1 SGHVS and CDR2 FQNEAQ. The chain's CDR3 is CASSLVQGGKNIQYF. CDR3 sequence (DNA): TGTGCCAGCAGCTTAGTTCAGGGTGGCAAAAACATTCAGTACTTC. The full variable domain, its missing parts supplied by reference TRBV7-8 and TRBJ2-4, is GAGVSQSPRYKVAKRGQDVALRCDPISGHVSLFWYQQALGQGPEFLTYFQNEAQLDKSGLPSDRFFAERPEGSVSTLKIQRTQQEDSAVYLCASSLVQGGKNIQYFGAGTRLSVL.

The chain carries TRBV28 and TRBJ1-1; D is uncertain. With 5 bases removed from V and 5 bases from J, the gap between germline ends came to 12 bases. The CDR3 is 13 residues long. CDR1 and CDR2 (germline): MDHEN, SYDVKM. For the CDR3, the DNA is TGTGCCAGCAGTCCTTATTTCAAGACTGAAGCTTTCTTT. Its protein product is CASSPYFKTEAFF. Looking up the rest from reference TRBV28 and TRBJ1-1 gives the full variable domain: DVKVTQSSRYLVKRTGEKVFLECVQDMDHENMFWYRQDPGLGLRLIYFSYDVKMKEKGDIPEGYSVSREKKERFSLILESASTNQTSMYLCASSPYFKTEAFFGQGTRLTVV.

V is TRBV28 and J is TRBJ2-5; D is unresolved. V was pared by 6 bases and J by 5 bases, with 31 bases between. This CDR3 has 19 amino acids. The germline CDR1 and CDR2 sequences are MDHEN and SYDVKM. The CDR3 coding sequence is TGTGCCAGCAGCCCCCTCGGCAGTGCAATTCCTCTACTAACGGAGACCCAGTACTTC. This codes for CASSPLGSAIPLLTETQYF.

The genes are TRBV2 and TRBJ2-1, with 9 bases identical to TRBD2. CDR1 is SNHLY and CDR2 is FYNNEI in the germline V gene. The CDR3 contains 12 residues. V gave up 5 bases and J gave up 10 bases; unmatched junction bases: 3. This CDR3 is CASSKTSGEQFF. The CDR3 region has the DNA TGTGCCAGCAGTAAGACTAGCGGAGAGCAGTTCTTC.

This clone was counted only a few times. The chain links TRBV10-3 to TRBJ2-7, with D unresolved. V shed 6 bases and J shed 10 bases, with 16 bases lying between them. Per the germline V gene, CDR1 is ENHRY and CDR2 is SYGVKD. CDR3 size: 12 residues. CDR3 DNA: TGTGCCATCAGAGGTGAGACCGATACCCAGTACTTC. Amino acids: CAIRGETDTQYF.

The chain employs TRBV7-6 and TRBJ1-5; 7 nucleotides align to TRBD1. This CDR3 spans 15 amino acids. J was trimmed by 0 bases and V by 5 bases; bases with no gene match: 4. Germline CDR1 reads SGHVS; CDR2 reads FNYEAQ. The CDR3 DNA reads TGTGCCAGCAGCCAGGGGGGGAATAGCAATCAGCCCCAGCATTTT. Its protein is CASSQGGNSNQPQHF.

This clone appeared once. The chain recombines TRBV10-3 with TRBJ1-2, with 7 nucleotides matching TRBD1. Germline V lookup: CDR1 ENHRY, CDR2 SYGVKD. This CDR3 contains 14 residues. With V trimmed by 4 bases and J by 6 bases, 8 bases remained unmatched. This CDR3 reads CAISAGQGVDGYTF. The CDR3 DNA follows: TGTGCCATCAGTGCGGGGCAGGGGGTAGATGGCTACACCTTC.

The chain recombines TRBV5-4 with TRBJ2-7; 11 positions agree with TRBD1. The CDR3 totals 15 residues. After removal of 7 bases from V and 6 bases from J, the junction contained 12 bases not matched to a gene. Germline V gene sequence: CDR1 SGHNT, CDR2 YYREEE (reference sequence). The CDR3 region is CASQLDLGQGAEQYF. The CDR3 DNA reads as TGTGCCAGCCAGCTCGATCTCGGACAGGGGGCCGAGCAGTACTTC.

The rearrangement links TRBV14 to TRBJ2-1; D perhaps matches TRBD2 (6 bases). Per the germline V gene, CDR1 is SGHDN and CDR2 is FVKESK. The CDR3 totals 16 residues. V lost 3 bases and J lost 2, with 14 bases in between. The CDR3 here is CASSHGSGVPYNEQFF. CDR3 coding DNA: TGTGCCAGCAGCCACGGGTCGGGAGTCCCCTACAATGAGCAGTTCTTC.